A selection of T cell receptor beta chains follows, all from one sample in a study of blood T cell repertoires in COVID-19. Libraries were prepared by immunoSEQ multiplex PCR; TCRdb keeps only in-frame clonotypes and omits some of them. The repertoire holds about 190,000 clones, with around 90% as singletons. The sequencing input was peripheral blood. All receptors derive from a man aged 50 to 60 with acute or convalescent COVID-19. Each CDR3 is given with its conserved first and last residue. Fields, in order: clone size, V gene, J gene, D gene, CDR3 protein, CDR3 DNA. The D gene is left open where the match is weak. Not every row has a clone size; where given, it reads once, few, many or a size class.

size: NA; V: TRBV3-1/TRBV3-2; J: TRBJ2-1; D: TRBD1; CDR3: CASSQDHRGANEQFF; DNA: TGTGCCAGCAGCCAAGATCACAGGGGGGCCAATGAGCAGTTCTTC
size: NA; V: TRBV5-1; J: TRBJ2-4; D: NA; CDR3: CASSLSAGLKNIQYF; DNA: TGCGCCAGCAGCTTGTCGGCGGGATTGAAAAACATTCAGTACTTC
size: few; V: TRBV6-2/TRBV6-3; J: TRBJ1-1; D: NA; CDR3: CASSYPDREAFF; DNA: TGTGCCAGCAGTTACCCCGACAGGGAAGCTTTCTTT
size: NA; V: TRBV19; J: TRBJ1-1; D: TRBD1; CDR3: CASSTLMGQGAKNTEAFF; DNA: TGTGCCAGTAGTACATTGATGGGACAGGGGGCCAAGAACACTGAAGCTTTCTTT
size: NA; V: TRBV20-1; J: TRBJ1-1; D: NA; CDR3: CSARSGESAFF; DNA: TGCAGTGCTAGAAGCGGGGAGTCAGCTTTCTTT
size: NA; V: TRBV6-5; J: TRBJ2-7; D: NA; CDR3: CASSYSGRGSYEQYF; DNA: TGTGCCAGCAGTTACTCGGGCAGGGGATCCTACGAGCAGTACTTC
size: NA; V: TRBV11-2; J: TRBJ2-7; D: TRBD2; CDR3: CASSSETRDYSYEQYF; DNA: TGTGCCAGCAGCTCCGAGACCCGGGACTATAGCTACGAGCAGTACTTC
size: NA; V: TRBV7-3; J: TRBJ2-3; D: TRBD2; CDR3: CASSLRGLAGGPDTQYF; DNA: TGTGCCAGCAGCTTAAGAGGGCTAGCGGGAGGGCCGGATACGCAGTATTTT
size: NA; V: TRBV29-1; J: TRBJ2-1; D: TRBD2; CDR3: CSVEVGTLLAGAYNEQFF; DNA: TGCAGCGTTGAAGTCGGGACACTACTAGCGGGGGCCTACAATGAGCAGTTCTTC
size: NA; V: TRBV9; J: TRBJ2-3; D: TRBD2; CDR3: CASSELGLVTDTQYF; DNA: TGTGCCAGCAGCGAACTGGGACTAGTCACAGATACGCAGTATTTT
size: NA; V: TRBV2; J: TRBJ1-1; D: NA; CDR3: CASRSDRVNTEAFF; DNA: TGTGCCAGCAGATCGGACAGAGTGAACACTGAAGCTTTCTTT
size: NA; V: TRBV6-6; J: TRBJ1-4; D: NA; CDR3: CASSYSDPRGKLFF; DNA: TGTGCCAGCAGTTACTCGGACCCCCGGGGAAAACTGTTTTTT
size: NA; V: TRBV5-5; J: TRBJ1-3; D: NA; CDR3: CASSLKPLNSGNTIYF; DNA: TGTGCCAGCAGCTTGAAGCCCTTAAACTCTGGAAACACCATATATTTT